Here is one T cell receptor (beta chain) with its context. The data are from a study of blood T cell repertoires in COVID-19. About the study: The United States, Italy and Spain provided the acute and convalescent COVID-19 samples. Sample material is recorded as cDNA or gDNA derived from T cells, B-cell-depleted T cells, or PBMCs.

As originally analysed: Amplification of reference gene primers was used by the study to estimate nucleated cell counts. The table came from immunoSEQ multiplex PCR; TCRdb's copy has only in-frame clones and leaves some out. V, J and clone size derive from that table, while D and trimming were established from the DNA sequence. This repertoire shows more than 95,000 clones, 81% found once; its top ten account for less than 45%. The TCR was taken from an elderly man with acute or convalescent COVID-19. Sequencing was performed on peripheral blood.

CDR3 region: CASFSTGPWETQYF. In DNA, the CDR3 is TGTGCCAGTTTCTCGACAGGGCCGTGGGAGACCCAGTACTTC. The chain couples TRBV28 to TRBJ2-5; 7 nucleotides line up with TRBD1. This CDR3 region has 14 residues. Looked up from germline, CDR1 is MDHEN and CDR2 is SYDVKM. Trimming took 9 bases from V and 5 from J; bases not matched to a gene: 12.